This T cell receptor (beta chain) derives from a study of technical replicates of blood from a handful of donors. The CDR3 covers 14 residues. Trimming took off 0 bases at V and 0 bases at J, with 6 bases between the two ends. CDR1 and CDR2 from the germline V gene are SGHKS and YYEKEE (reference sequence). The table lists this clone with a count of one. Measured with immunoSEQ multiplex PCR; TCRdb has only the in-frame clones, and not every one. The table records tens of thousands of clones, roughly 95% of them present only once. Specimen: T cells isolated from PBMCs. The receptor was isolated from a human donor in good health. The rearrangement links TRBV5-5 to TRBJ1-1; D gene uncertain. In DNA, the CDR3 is TGTGCCAGCAGCTTGGTGGGAGTGAACACTGAAGCTTTCTTT. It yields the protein CASSLVGVNTEAFF.